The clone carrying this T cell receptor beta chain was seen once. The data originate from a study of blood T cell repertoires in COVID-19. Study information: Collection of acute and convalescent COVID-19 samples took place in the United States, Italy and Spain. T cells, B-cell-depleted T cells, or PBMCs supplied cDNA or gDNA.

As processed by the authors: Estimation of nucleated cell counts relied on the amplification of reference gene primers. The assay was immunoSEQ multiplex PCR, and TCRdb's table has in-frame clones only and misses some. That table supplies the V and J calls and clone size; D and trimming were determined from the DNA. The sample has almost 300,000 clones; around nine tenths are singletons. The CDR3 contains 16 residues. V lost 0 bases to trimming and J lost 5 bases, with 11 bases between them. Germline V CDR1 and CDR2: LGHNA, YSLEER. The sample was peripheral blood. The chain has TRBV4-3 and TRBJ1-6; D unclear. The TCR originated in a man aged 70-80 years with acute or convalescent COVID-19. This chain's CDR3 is CASSQELQSDNSPLHF. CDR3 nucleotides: TGCGCCAGCAGCCAAGAGCTGCAGTCTGATAATTCACCCCTCCACTTT.